This is a list of T cell receptor beta chains from one sample in a study of T-cell reconstitution after alpha-beta-depleted transplantation in children. A single record per CDR3 protein comes from TCRdb applying MiXCR to the PCR reads. The sample shows some 500,000 distinct CDR3 sequences, about a sixth of them seen only once. Sample: PBMCs from the stem cell graft donor, taken from the stem cell graft. Receptor source: a human donor who donated a stem cell graft to a child with acute lymphoblastic leukemia. CDR3s leave out the opening cysteine and the closing phenylalanine or tryptophan.

j_call,v_call,cdr3_aa
TRBJ2-1,TRBV20-1,SAARTNEQF
TRBJ2-1,TRBV4-1,ASSHVGTAPQF
TRBJ2-1,TRBV20-1,SARAGGFEQF
TRBJ2-5,TRBV5-6,ASSLLLAGPETQY
TRBJ1-1,TRBV18,ASSPQGTEAF
TRBJ2-1,TRBV7-3,ASSSRTSGRLNEQF
TRBJ1-4,TRBV4-1,ASSVPGASEKLF
TRBJ1-5,TRBV19,ASSIDSPGTGNQPQH
TRBJ1-2,TRBV5-1,ASSLGPRTLTGGYT
TRBJ2-1,TRBV7-3,ASSLTLSSEQF
TRBJ1-1,TRBV29-1,SAAPITEAF
TRBJ2-2,TRBV6-1,ASRGEGDSGELF
TRBJ2-7,TRBV5-1,ASGEVSSGISYEQY
TRBJ2-1,TRBV7-6,ASSLLASGNEQF
TRBJ2-1,TRBV11-2,ASSQIARGKDEQF
TRBJ2-5,TRBV12-3/TRBV12-4,ASSFGVRETQY
TRBJ1-1,TRBV30,AWSVLGRDTEAF
TRBJ1-2,TRBV9,ASSVGGGNYGYT
TRBJ2-3,TRBV7-6,ASSLEAGLSTDTQY
TRBJ2-1,TRBV6-5,ASSYIAGLYNEQF
TRBJ2-7,TRBV27,ASSLAGQGLQQY
TRBJ2-1,TRBV19,ASSRVSGTYNEQF
TRBJ1-6,TRBV6-1,ASWTGTDYNSPLH
TRBJ2-4,TRBV20-1,STPSGRLAKNIQY
TRBJ2-2,TRBV5-1,ASSGRDLDTGELF
TRBJ2-7,TRBV5-1,ASSLEGQTEQY